These 14 T cell receptor beta chains share one sample of origin, sequenced in a study of blood T cells in healthy people across ages. A sample-barcoded 5' primer and a J-beta primer mix were used in a second PCR of roughly 6 to 11 cycles. Via MiXCR, TCRdb re-called the 5' RACE reads, giving one row per CDR3 protein. In the table there are some 1.6 million distinct CDR3 sequences, roughly a third of which are singletons. The sequencing sample was made of blood. These receptors came from a woman aged 25-40 years in good health.

This clonotype was picked up a small number of times. The rearrangement uses TRBV7-9 and TRBJ2-1, with 8 bases matching TRBD1. The germline V gene encodes CDR1 SEHNR and CDR2 FQNEAQ (reference sequence). There are 16 residues in the CDR3. Trimming removed 5 bases from V and 2 bases from J; junction bases left unmatched: 8. Here the CDR3 reads CASSTPRRGPYNEQFF. The CDR3 nucleotides are TGTGCCAGCAGCACTCCCCGCAGGGGGCCCTACAATGAGCAGTTCTTC. The whole variable domain, filled in from reference TRBV7-9 and TRBJ2-1, reads DTGVSQNPRHKITKRGQNVTFRCDPISEHNRLYWYRQTLGQGPEFLTYFQNEAQLEKSRLLSDRFSAERPKGSFSTLEIQRTEQGDSAMYLCASSTPRRGPYNEQFFGPGTRLTVL.

This chain connects TRBV4-1 to TRBJ2-1; 9 bases match TRBD2. The trim removed 0 bases at V and 3 bases at J, leaving 3 bases unmatched. The CDR3 consists of 16 residues. CDR1 is MGHRA and CDR2 is YSYEKL in the germline V gene. This CDR3 reads CASSQDGGGGYNEQFF. The CDR3 DNA is TGCGCCAGCAGCCAAGATGGCGGGGGGGGCTACAATGAGCAGTTCTTC.

This chain uses TRBV9 with TRBJ1-3; D is unclear. The V end lost 0 bases, the J end lost 4 bases, and 2 bases lay between the germline ends. Germline lookup yields CDR1 SGDLS and CDR2 YYNGEE. The CDR3 runs to 12 residues. In nucleotides, the CDR3 is TGTGCCAGCAGCGTAGGAGGAAACACCATATATTTT. Translating gives CASSVGGNTIYF.

This clonotype was seen a single time. The chain has TRBV2 and TRBJ2-1, with 8 bases lining up with TRBD2. The CDR3 sequence is 16 residues long. Trimming removed 4 bases from V and 7 bases from J; junction bases left unmatched: 12. CDR1 SNHLY and CDR2 FYNNEI come from the germline V gene. CDR3 in DNA: TGTGCCAGCAGTGGACCAGCGGGAGAATCGTTTAATGAGCAGTTCTTC. Amino acid sequence: CASSGPAGESFNEQFF.

CDR3 sequence (DNA): TGTGCCAGCAGTTTAACGGCCAGAGTCTATGGCTACACCTTC. It encodes CASSLTARVYGYTF. The chain joins TRBV27 to TRBJ1-2; D is unclear. This CDR3 region has 14 residues. Trimming stripped 2 bases from V and 4 bases from J, with 11 bases between. Germline V gene data show CDR1 as MNHEY and CDR2 as SMNVEV (reference sequence).

This clonotype was detected ten times or more. The chain links TRBV28 to TRBJ1-5; D is undetermined. The germline CDR1 and CDR2 sequences are MDHEN and SYDVKM. This CDR3 has 12 amino acids. V was shortened by 3 bases and J by 6 bases, with 6 bases between the two germline ends. The CDR3 here is CASSFWGQPQHF. The CDR3 DNA sequence: TGTGCCAGCAGTTTTTGGGGTCAGCCCCAGCATTTT.

J is TRBJ2-5 and V is TRBV7-6, with D hard to call. This CDR3 is 14 amino acids long. Deletions cut 11 bases from V and 0 bases from J, with 16 bases between. Looked up from germline, CDR1 is SGHVS and CDR2 is FNYEAQ. DNA of the CDR3: TGTGCCTCCCACGCCCTAGGGTACCAAGAGACCCAGTACTTC. It yields the protein CASHALGYQETQYF.

Details on this clonotype: A much larger clone differs from this one at a single base, so this may be a read error. The V gene is TRBV29-1, the J gene TRBJ2-5; TRBD2 agrees at 10 bases. The end of the DNA aligns better with TRBJ2-1, so the J call may be wrong. The CDR3 has 15 amino acids. Per germline, CDR1 SQVTM and CDR2 ANQGSEA. The CDR3 sequence: CSVGTRAGGQETQFF. The CDR3 nucleotides read TGCAGCGTGGGGACTAGAGCGGGGGGGCAAGAGACCCAGTTCTTC.

This chain connects TRBV20-1 to TRBJ1-2; D uncertain. This CDR3 has 13 residues. Between the trimmed V and J ends, which lost 3 bases and 2 bases, there was a span of 10 bases. Per germline, CDR1 DFQATT and CDR2 SNEGSKA (reference sequence). This chain's CDR3 is CSASGRINYGYTF. The CDR3 region has the DNA TGCAGTGCTAGTGGACGGATAAACTATGGCTACACCTTC.

This clonotype was observed a handful of times. The V gene is TRBV20-1, the J gene TRBJ1-2; 7 nucleotides agree with TRBD1. J was trimmed by 4 bases and V by 6 bases; bases with no gene match: 14. Germline values: CDR1 DFQATT, CDR2 SNEGSKA (reference sequence). This CDR3 has 15 amino acids. The CDR3 region has the DNA TGCAGTGCACCCAGGGGGGACCCTTACCCCTATGGCTACACCTTC. Residues: CSAPRGDPYPYGYTF.

The V and J genes are TRBV5-1 and TRBJ2-4, with 8 positions matching TRBD2. Matching the DNA end better, TRBJ2-7 makes the J call doubtful. CDR3 length: 14 residues. Germline CDR1 SGHRS, CDR2 YFSETQ. As DNA, the CDR3 is TGCGCCAGCAGCCCCCAAGCGGGAGAATACGAGCAGTACTTC. Translating it yields CASSPQAGEYEQYF.

About this clonotype itself: An end of the junction differs from the germline gene, which may be a read error. The chain couples TRBV19 to TRBJ2-5; D may correspond to TRBD1 or TRBD2 (5 bases each). Germline values: CDR1 LNHDA, CDR2 SQIVND (reference sequence). The CDR3 extends over 13 amino acids. CDR3 sequence: CASSRGYQETLYF. The CDR3 DNA is TGTGCCAGTAGTAGGGGGTACCAAGAGACCCTGTACTTC.

This clonotype was observed at least ten times. The chain links TRBV20-1 to TRBJ2-5; D is unclear. V was shortened by 1 base and J by 5 bases, with 2 bases between the two germline ends. There are 10 residues in the CDR3. The germline V gene encodes CDR1 DFQATT and CDR2 SNEGSKA (reference sequence). CDR3 coding DNA: TGCAGTGCTAGAGGGGAGACCCAGTACTTC. Encoded protein: CSARGETQYF.

This clonotype was seen a few times. The chain has TRBV20-1 and TRBJ1-1, with no clear D. Between the trimmed V and J ends, which lost 6 bases and 1 base, there was a span of 18 bases. Per germline, CDR1 DFQATT and CDR2 SNEGSKA (reference sequence). This CDR3 is built from 15 residues. The CDR3 spells CSAIPAALSNTEAFF. The CDR3 DNA is TGCAGTGCCATCCCGGCAGCCCTCTCGAACACTGAAGCTTTCTTT.